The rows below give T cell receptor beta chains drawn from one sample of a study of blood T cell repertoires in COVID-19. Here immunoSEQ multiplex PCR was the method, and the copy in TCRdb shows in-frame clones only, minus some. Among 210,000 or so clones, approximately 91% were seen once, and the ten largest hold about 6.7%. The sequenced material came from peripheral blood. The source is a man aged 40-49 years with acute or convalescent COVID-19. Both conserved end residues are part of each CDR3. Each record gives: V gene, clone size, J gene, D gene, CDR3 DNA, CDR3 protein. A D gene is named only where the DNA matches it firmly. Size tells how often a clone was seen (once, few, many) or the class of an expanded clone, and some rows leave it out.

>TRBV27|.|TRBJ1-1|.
TGTGCCAGCAGTTGGGGGGGGCGGAGCACTGAAGCTTTCTTT
CASSWGGRSTEAFF
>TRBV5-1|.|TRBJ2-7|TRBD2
TGCGCCAGCAAGGAACTAGCGGGGGGCTTCTACGAGCAGTACTTC
CASKELAGGFYEQYF
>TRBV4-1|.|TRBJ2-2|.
TGCGCCAGCAGCCTCCGACCCGACCTAGGGGCCGGGGAGCTGTTTTTT
CASSLRPDLGAGELFF
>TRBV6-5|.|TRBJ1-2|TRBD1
TGTGCCAGCAGCCCACGTTCGGGGACAGGGGATGGCTACACCTTC
CASSPRSGTGDGYTF
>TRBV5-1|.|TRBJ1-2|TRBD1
TGCGCCAGCAGCTTGGTGGCAGGGGGGTATGGCTACACCTTC
CASSLVAGGYGYTF
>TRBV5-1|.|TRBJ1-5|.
TGCGCCAGCAGCCGGGGGGATCCAAGCAATCAGCCCCAGCATTTT
CASSRGDPSNQPQHF
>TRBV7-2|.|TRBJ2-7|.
TGTGCCAGCAGCTACAGGGTGGACTACGAGCAGTACTTC
CASSYRVDYEQYF
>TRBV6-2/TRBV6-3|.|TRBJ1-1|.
TGTGCCAGCAGTTACGCGGGGGTAACTGAAGCTTTCTTT
CASSYAGVTEAFF
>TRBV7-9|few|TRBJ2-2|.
TGTGCCAGCCTCCCGGGGTGGTCCGGGGAGCTGTTTTTT
CASLPGWSGELFF
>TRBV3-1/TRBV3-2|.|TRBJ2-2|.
TGTGCCAGCAGCCAAGTAATGGGGGCGGAAACCGGGGAGCTGTTTTTT
CASSQVMGAETGELFF
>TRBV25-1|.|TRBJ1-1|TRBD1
TGTGCCAGCACCCAGGGGGCAGGTGAAGCTTTCTTT
CASTQGAGEAFF
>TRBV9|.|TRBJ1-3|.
TGTGCCAGCAGCCCACGTGGCCGGGCAGGGGGAAACACCATATATTTT
CASSPRGRAGGNTIYF
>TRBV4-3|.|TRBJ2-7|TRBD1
TGCGCCAGCAGCCCAGAAATTTCGGGACAGGGATACGAGCAGTACTTC
CASSPEISGQGYEQYF
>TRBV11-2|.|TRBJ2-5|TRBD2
TGTGCCAGCAGCCTCCCGGGGGGAGAGACCCAGTACTTC
CASSLPGGETQYF
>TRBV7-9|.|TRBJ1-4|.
TGTGCCAGCAGCAACAGGGACGAAAAACTGTTTTTT
CASSNRDEKLFF
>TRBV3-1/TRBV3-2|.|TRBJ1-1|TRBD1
TGTGCCAGCAGCCAGAACAGGGGGCTAACTGAAGCTTTCTTT
CASSQNRGLTEAFF
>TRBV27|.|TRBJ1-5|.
TGTGCCAGCAAGGGGGGGGTGTATCAGCCCCAGCATTTT
CASKGGVYQPQHF
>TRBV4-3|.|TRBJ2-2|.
TGCGCCAGCAGCCAAGATGAACGAGGAAACACCGGGGAGCTGTTTTTT
CASSQDERGNTGELFF
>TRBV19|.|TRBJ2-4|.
TGTGCCAGTACGGAGCTAGCCAAAAACATTCAGTACTTC
CASTELAKNIQYF
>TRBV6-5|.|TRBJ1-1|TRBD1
TGTGCCAGCAGAAGACAGGGAATTTCAACCACTGAAGCTTTCTTT
CASRRQGISTTEAFF
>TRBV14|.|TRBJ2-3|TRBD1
TGTGCCAGCAGCGATGGGACAGGGAGGTTGGATACGCAGTATTTT
CASSDGTGRLDTQYF
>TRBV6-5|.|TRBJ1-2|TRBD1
TGTGCCAGCAGTTCAGTCGACAGGGATGGAGGCTACACCTTC
CASSSVDRDGGYTF
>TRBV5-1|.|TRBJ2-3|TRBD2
TGCGCCAGCAGCTTGAGGGTAGCGGGGGGCACAGATACGCAGTATTTT
CASSLRVAGGTDTQYF
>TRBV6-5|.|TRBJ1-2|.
TGTGCCAGCAGTTACTCGACACAGGCCAGGGACTATGGCTACACCTTC
CASSYSTQARDYGYTF
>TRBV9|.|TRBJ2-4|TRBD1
TGTGCCAGCAGCGTAGGCCCGGGACAGGGTCAAAACATTCAGTACTTC
CASSVGPGQGQNIQYF
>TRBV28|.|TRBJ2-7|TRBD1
TGTGCCAGCACCCCATCGGACAGGGGGCTTGGCGGGGAGCAGTACTTC
CASTPSDRGLGGEQYF